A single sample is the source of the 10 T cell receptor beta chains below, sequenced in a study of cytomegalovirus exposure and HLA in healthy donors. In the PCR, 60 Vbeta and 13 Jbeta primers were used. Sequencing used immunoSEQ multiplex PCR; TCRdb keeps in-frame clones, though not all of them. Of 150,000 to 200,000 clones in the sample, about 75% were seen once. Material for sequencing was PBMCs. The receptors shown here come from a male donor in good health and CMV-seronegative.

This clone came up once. The CDR3 DNA reads TGTGCAATGGCCCCTGGACACCGGTACGAGCAGTACTTC. It is translated as CAMAPGHRYEQYF. This sequence joins TRBV12-2 and TRBJ2-7; the table calls TRBD1, which could not be checked here. TRBV12-2 is a pseudogene. This CDR3 has 13 amino acids.

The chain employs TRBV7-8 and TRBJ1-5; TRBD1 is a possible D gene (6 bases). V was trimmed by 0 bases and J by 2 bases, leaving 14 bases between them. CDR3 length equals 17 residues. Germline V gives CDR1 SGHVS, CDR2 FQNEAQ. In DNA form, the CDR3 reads TGTGCCAGCAGCTTAGCGCGGGGGGCAATGGGCAATCAGCCCCAGCATTTT. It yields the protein CASSLARGAMGNQPQHF.

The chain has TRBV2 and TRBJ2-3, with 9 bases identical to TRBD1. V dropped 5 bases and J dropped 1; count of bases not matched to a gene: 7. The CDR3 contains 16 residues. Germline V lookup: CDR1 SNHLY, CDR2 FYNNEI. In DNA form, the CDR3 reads TGTGCCAGCAGTAGACAGGGGGGTCTGGGCACAGATACGCAGTATTTT. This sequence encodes CASSRQGGLGTDTQYF. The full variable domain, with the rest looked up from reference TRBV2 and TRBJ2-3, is EPEVTQTPSHQVTQMGQEVILRCVPISNHLYFYWYRQILGQKVEFLVSFYNNEISEKSEIFDDQFSVERPDGSNFTLKIRSTKLEDSAMYFCASSRQGGLGTDTQYFGPGTRLTVL.

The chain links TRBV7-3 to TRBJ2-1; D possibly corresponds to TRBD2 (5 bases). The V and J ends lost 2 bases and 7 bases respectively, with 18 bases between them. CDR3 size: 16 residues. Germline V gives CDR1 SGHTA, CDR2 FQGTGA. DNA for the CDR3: TGTGCCAGCAGCTTATTTAGCGTGGGTCGCTTGAATGAGCAGTTCTTC. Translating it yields CASSLFSVGRLNEQFF.

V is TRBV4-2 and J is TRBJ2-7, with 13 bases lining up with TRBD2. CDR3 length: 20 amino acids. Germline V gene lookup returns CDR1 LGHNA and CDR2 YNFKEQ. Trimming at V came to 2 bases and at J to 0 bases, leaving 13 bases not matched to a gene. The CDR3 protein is CASSQTGGLAGASSSYEQYF. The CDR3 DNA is TGTGCCAGCAGCCAAACTGGAGGACTAGCGGGGGCCTCTAGCTCCTACGAGCAGTACTTC.

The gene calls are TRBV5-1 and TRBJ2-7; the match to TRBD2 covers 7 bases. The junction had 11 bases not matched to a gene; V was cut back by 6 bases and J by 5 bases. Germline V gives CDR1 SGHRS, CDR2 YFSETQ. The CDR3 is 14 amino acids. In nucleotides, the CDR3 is TGCGCCAGCAACTTACAGGCTAGCGGAAACGAGCAGTACTTC. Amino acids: CASNLQASGNEQYF.

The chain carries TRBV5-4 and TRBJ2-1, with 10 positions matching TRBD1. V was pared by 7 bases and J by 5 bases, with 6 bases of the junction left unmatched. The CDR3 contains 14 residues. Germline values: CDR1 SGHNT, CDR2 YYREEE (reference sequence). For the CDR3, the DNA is TGTGCCAGCGCCGGGACAGGGGACCACAATGAGCAGTTCTTC. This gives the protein CASAGTGDHNEQFF.

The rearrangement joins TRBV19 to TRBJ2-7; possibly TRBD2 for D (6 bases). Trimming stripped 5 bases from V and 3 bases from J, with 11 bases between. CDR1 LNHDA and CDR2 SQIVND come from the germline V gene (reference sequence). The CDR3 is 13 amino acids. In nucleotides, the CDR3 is TGTGCCAGTAGTCGGGACTCCCTCTACGAGCAGTACTTC. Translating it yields CASSRDSLYEQYF.

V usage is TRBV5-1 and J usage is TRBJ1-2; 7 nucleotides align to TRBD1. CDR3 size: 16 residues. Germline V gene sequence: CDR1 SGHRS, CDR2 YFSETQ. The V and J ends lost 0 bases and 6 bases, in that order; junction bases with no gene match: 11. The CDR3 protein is CASSLAPKSGGNGYTF. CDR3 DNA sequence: TGCGCCAGCAGCTTGGCCCCAAAATCAGGGGGGAATGGCTACACCTTC.

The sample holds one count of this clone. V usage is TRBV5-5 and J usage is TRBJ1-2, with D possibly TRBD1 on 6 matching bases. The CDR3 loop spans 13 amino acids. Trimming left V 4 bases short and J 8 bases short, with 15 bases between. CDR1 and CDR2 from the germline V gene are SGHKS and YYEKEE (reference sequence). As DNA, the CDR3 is TGTGCCAGCAGCGTAACAGGGAGGGGAGGCTACACCTTC. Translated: CASSVTGRGGYTF.